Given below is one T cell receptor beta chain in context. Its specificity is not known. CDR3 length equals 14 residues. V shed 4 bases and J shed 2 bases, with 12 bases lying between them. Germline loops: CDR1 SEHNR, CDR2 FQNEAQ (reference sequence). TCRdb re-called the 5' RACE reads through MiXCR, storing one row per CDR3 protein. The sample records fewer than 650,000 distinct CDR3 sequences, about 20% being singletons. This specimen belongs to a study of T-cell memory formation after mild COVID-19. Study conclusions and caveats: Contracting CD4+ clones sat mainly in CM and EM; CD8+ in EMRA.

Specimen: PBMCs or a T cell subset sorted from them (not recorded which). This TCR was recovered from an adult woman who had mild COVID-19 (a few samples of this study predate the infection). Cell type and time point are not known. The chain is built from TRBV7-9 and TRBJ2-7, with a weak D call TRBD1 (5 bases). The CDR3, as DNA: TGTGCCAGCAGCTCCACAGGACGTACCTACGAGCAGTACTTC. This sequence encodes CASSSTGRTYEQYF.